The 25 T cell receptor beta chains reported below all come from one sample, sequenced in a study of cytomegalovirus exposure and HLA in healthy donors. A multiplex PCR was run with 60 Vbeta primers and 13 Jbeta primers. The method was immunoSEQ multiplex PCR; TCRdb's version includes in-frame clones alone and lacks a portion of them. The sample yields about 130,000 clones, roughly 80% seen once. The sequenced sample was PBMCs. All receptors derive from a man between 18 and 29 years old in good health and CMV-seropositive.

CDR3 bases: TGCGCCAGCAGCCAAGATCCAGGGGGCGAGGGTTCACCCCTCCACTTT. Its translation: CASSQDPGGEGSPLHF. This chain joins TRBV4-3 and TRBJ1-6; 8 bases are a match to TRBD1. CDR3 size: 16 residues. The V and J ends lost 0 bases and 9 bases, in that order; junction bases with no gene match: 7. Germline CDR1 LGHNA, CDR2 YSLEER.

The chain couples TRBV5-1 to TRBJ2-3; 10 bases agree with TRBD1. The CDR3 is 15 residues long. Germline V gene sequence: CDR1 SGHRS, CDR2 YFSETQ. The V and J ends lost 2 bases and 6 bases, in that order; junction bases with no gene match: 6. In nucleotides, the CDR3 is TGCGCCAGCAGCTTACAAGGGACAGGGGAGGATACGCAGTATTTT. Translated, it gives CASSLQGTGEDTQYF.

With regard to this clone: Sequence at one end of the junction differs from germline and may be a read error. The gene calls are TRBV7-9 and TRBJ2-2; unclear D gene. Germline lookup yields CDR1 SEHNR and CDR2 FQNEAQ (reference sequence). The CDR3 loop spans 12 amino acids. The CDR3 coding sequence is TGTTCCAGCAGCTTTCGTCCCGGGGAGCTGTTTTTT. This encodes CSSSFRPGELFF.

The chain joins TRBV10-2 to TRBJ2-2; D is possibly TRBD2 (5 bases). The CDR3 contains 16 residues. Trimming stripped 3 bases from V and 3 bases from J, with 14 bases between. Germline V gene sequence: CDR1 WSHSY, CDR2 SAAADI. Written as DNA, the CDR3 is TGCGCCAGCAGTGACGTTAGGGTGAGGGACACCGGGGAGCTGTTTTTT. Encoded protein: CASSDVRVRDTGELFF.

The V call is TRBV2, the J call TRBJ1-2; 7 nucleotides line up with TRBD1. CDR1 SNHLY and CDR2 FYNNEI come from the germline V gene. CDR3 length: 15 residues. Trimming at V came to 2 bases and at J to 1 base, leaving 4 bases not matched to a gene. The CDR3 coding sequence is TGTGCCAGCAGTGAAAGCCGGGACAGTAACTATGGCTACACCTTC. Translating it yields CASSESRDSNYGYTF.

This chain uses TRBV5-6 with TRBJ2-5, with 13 bases matching TRBD2. This CDR3 has 15 residues. In germline, CDR1 is SGHDT, CDR2 YYEEEE. The trim removed 1 base at V and 4 bases at J, leaving 1 base unmatched. Written as DNA, the CDR3 is TGTGCCAGCAGCTTGCGACTAGCGGGAGGAGAGACCCAGTACTTC. Residues: CASSLRLAGGETQYF. Variable domain in full (rest from reference TRBV5-6 and TRBJ2-5): DAGVTQSPTHLIKTRGQQVTLRCSPKSGHDTVSWYQQALGQGPQFIFQYYEEEERQRGNFPDRFSGHQFPNYSSELNVNALLLGDSALYLCASSLRLAGGETQYFGPGTRLLVL.

This rearrangement joins TRBV6-1 to TRBJ2-7, with 9 bases matching TRBD2. J was trimmed by 6 bases and V by 5 bases; bases with no gene match: 11. Germline assignment: CDR1 MNHNS and CDR2 SASEGT. The CDR3 runs to 15 residues. CDR3 nucleotides: TGTGCCAGCAGTCGTAGCGGGAGTGTAAAGGGCGAGCAGTACTTC. Translating it yields CASSRSGSVKGEQYF.

CDR3 region: CATSRTGIYSNQPQHF. CDR3 nucleotides: TGTGCCACCAGCAGAACAGGGATATATAGCAATCAGCCCCAGCATTTT. The chain combines TRBV15 with TRBJ1-5; possibly TRBD1 for D (6 bases). Germline V gene lookup returns CDR1 LNHNV and CDR2 YYDKDF (reference sequence). V dropped 2 bases and J dropped 0 bases, with 11 bases sitting between them. The CDR3 consists of 16 residues.

The rearrangement joins TRBV2 to TRBJ2-1, with D hard to call. Germline V CDR1 and CDR2: SNHLY, FYNNEI. Trimming cost V 6 bases and J 3 bases, with 6 bases left between them. CDR3 length equals 12 residues. CDR3 residues: CASRSYYNEQFF. CDR3 nucleotide sequence: TGTGCCAGCAGGAGCTACTACAATGAGCAGTTCTTC.

The chain recombines TRBV7-2 with TRBJ2-1; 10 nucleotides agree with TRBD2. J was trimmed by 3 bases and V by 5 bases; bases with no gene match: 4. The CDR3 has 15 residues. From germline, CDR1 is SGHTA and CDR2 FQGNSA. CDR3: CASSNSGRFYNEQFF. The CDR3 DNA reads as TGTGCCAGCAGCAATAGCGGGAGGTTCTACAATGAGCAGTTCTTC. Filled out from reference TRBV7-2 and TRBJ2-1, the complete variable domain reads GAGVSQSPSNKVTEKGKDVELRCDPISGHTALYWYRQSLGQGLEFLIYFQGNSAPDKSGLPSDRFSAERTGGSVSTLTIQRTQQEDSAVYLCASSNSGRFYNEQFFGPGTRLTVL.

The chain couples TRBV9 to TRBJ1-1, with 7 bases fitting TRBD1. Losses at the gene ends were 3 bases for V and 1 base for J; bases not matched to a gene: 12. Germline V gives CDR1 SGDLS, CDR2 YYNGEE. CDR3 length equals 17 residues. The CDR3 DNA sequence: TGTGCCAGCAGCGGGGGTGGGACAGCCTTGGAGAACACTGAAGCTTTCTTT. Protein product: CASSGGGTALENTEAFF.

In this sample, this clone turned up once. The V call is TRBV19, the J call TRBJ2-1; TRBD2 aligns across 12 bases. Unmatched junction bases numbered 11, after V lost 6 bases and J lost 2 bases. This CDR3 comprises 18 residues. Germline V CDR1 and CDR2: LNHDA, SQIVND (reference sequence). The CDR3 reads CASSRTPRTSGAYNEQFF. The CDR3 nucleotides read TGTGCCAGTAGCCGGACTCCGCGGACTAGCGGGGCCTACAATGAGCAGTTCTTC.

V is TRBV7-9 and J is TRBJ2-3; 8 nucleotides align to TRBD2. The V gene's germline CDR1 is SEHNR and CDR2 FQNEAQ (reference sequence). Trimming cost V 4 bases and J 0 bases; bases outside gene matches: 6. The CDR3 consists of 16 residues. The CDR3 nucleotides are TGTGCCAGCAGCTCCCTACTAGCGGATAGCACAGATACGCAGTATTTT. It is translated as CASSSLLADSTDTQYF.

The chain links TRBV18 to TRBJ1-3; TRBD1 is a possible D gene (5 bases). This CDR3 has 16 amino acids. Per the germline V gene, CDR1 is KGHSH and CDR2 is LQKENI. Trimming pared 2 bases from V and 0 bases from J, leaving 11 bases between. CDR3 region: CASSPETVSSGNTIYF. The CDR3 DNA reads as TGTGCCAGCTCACCAGAGACAGTTAGCTCTGGAAACACCATATATTTT.

This clone has only one observation. This chain uses TRBV7-6 with TRBJ2-5, with 9 bases fitting TRBD2. The CDR3 loop spans 15 amino acids. The junction had 10 bases not matched to a gene; V was cut back by 6 bases and J by 5 bases. Germline lookup yields CDR1 SGHVS and CDR2 FNYEAQ. The CDR3 reads CASRPPGTSFETQYF. In DNA form, the CDR3 reads TGTGCCAGCAGGCCCCCCGGGACTAGCTTTGAGACCCAGTACTTC.

The CDR3 bases are TGTGCCAGTGGTCCTAAACAGGATTATAACACTGAAGCTTTCTTT. It yields the protein CASGPKQDYNTEAFF. This rearrangement joins TRBV19 to TRBJ1-1, with D possibly being TRBD1 (5 bases). Per germline, CDR1 LNHDA and CDR2 SQIVND (reference sequence). The CDR3 length is 15 residues. V was trimmed by 8 bases and J by 2 bases, leaving 18 bases between them.

The V gene is TRBV20-1, the J gene TRBJ1-1; no clear D. Trimming stripped 0 bases from V and 11 bases from J, with 10 bases between. Germline lookup yields CDR1 DFQATT and CDR2 SNEGSKA (reference sequence). CDR3 size: 11 residues. The CDR3 here is CSARDRGSAFF. The CDR3 DNA follows: TGCAGTGCTAGAGACCGAGGTTCCGCTTTCTTT.

The J gene is TRBJ1-5, the V gene TRBV18; TRBD1 matches at 7 bases. CDR3 length: 17 residues. The V gene's germline CDR1 is KGHSH and CDR2 LQKENI. The junction had 13 bases not matched to a gene; V was cut back by 3 bases and J by 5 bases. The CDR3 region has the DNA TGTGCCAGCTCACCGGGGATGACCGGGACAGCACATCAGCCCCAGCATTTT. It yields the protein CASSPGMTGTAHQPQHF.

This chain joins TRBV6-1 and TRBJ1-2; D gene unclear. Germline loops: CDR1 MNHNS, CDR2 SASEGT. V was cut by 0 bases and J by 5 bases, with 10 bases left in between. This CDR3 has 14 residues. CDR3 residues: CASSEAYSLYGYTF. The CDR3 bases are TGTGCCAGCAGTGAAGCGTACAGCCTATATGGCTACACCTTC.

The sample holds a few counts of this clone. CDR3 residues: CASSLESDTYEQYF. CDR3 DNA sequence: TGTGCCAGCAGCTTGGAGTCAGATACCTACGAGCAGTACTTC. This chain uses TRBV5-5 with TRBJ2-7; D gene uncertain. CDR3 size: 14 residues. Germline V gene data show CDR1 as SGHKS and CDR2 as YYEKEE (reference sequence). Trimming took off 0 bases at V and 2 bases at J, with 9 bases between the two ends.

The rearrangement joins TRBV11-3 to TRBJ2-4, with TRBD1 identical over 10 bases. The CDR3 is 14 amino acids. CDR1 and CDR2 from the germline V gene are SGHNT and YENEEA. Trimming removed 4 bases from V and 5 bases from J; junction bases left unmatched: 2. The CDR3: CASSSGTGENIQYF. The CDR3 nucleotides read TGTGCCAGCAGCTCCGGGACAGGGGAAAACATTCAGTACTTC.

The chain is built from TRBV18 and TRBJ1-1, with TRBD1 matching over 7 bases. The CDR3 contains 16 residues. In germline, CDR1 is KGHSH, CDR2 LQKENI. J lost 4 bases, V lost 1 base, and 9 bases had no gene match. As DNA, the CDR3 is TGTGCCAGCTCACCACGACAGGGAACGGAGGGCACTGAAGCTTTCTTT. Translated, it gives CASSPRQGTEGTEAFF.

The chain links TRBV7-2 to TRBJ1-1; the D gene is possibly TRBD1 (6 bases). Trimming took off 5 bases at V and 7 bases at J, with 14 bases between the two ends. This CDR3 has 13 amino acids. CDR1 is SGHTA and CDR2 is FQGNSA in the germline V gene. In DNA, the CDR3 is TGTGCCAGCAGCGCCCGACAGGTAAATGAAGCTTTCTTT. Amino acid sequence: CASSARQVNEAFF.

The chain joins TRBV7-2 to TRBJ2-1; a possible D gene is TRBD2 (5 bases). CDR3 length: 15 residues. V shed 5 bases and J shed 7 bases, with 18 bases lying between them. Germline CDR1 is SGHTA and CDR2 is FQGNSA. The CDR3, as DNA: TGTGCCAGCAGCCCCCTCGTGGGAGCGGTAAATGAGCAGTTCTTC. This encodes CASSPLVGAVNEQFF.

The V and J genes are TRBV5-1 and TRBJ1-2; D is uncertain. Per germline, CDR1 SGHRS and CDR2 YFSETQ. The CDR3 loop spans 15 amino acids. Trimming cost V 1 base and J 0 bases, with 10 bases left between them. This chain's CDR3 is CASSLIGETNYGYTF. CDR3 DNA sequence: TGCGCCAGCAGCTTGATCGGGGAAACTAACTATGGCTACACCTTC.